This TCR beta chain came from a study of T-cell memory formation after mild COVID-19. Libraries for TCRalpha and TCRbeta carried sample barcodes and unique molecular identifiers via 5'RACE. TCRdb re-derived calls from the 5' RACE reads in MiXCR, one entry per CDR3 protein. The table has tens of thousands of distinct CDR3 sequences, about 23% seen once; the top ten hold about 40%. The V end was cut by 3 bases, the J end by 1 base, with 9 bases between. Germline loops: CDR1 SEHNR, CDR2 FQNEAQ (reference sequence). The CDR3 covers 14 residues. The sequence was obtained from a man aged 18 to 30 who had mild COVID-19 (a few samples of this study predate the infection). Cell type and time point are not known. Input material: PBMCs or a T cell subset sorted from them (not recorded which). This chain uses TRBV7-9 with TRBJ2-5, with D unclear. The CDR3 coding sequence is TGTGCCAGCAGCTTCGACACGTTCCAAGAGACCCAGTACTTC. This encodes CASSFDTFQETQYF. Using reference TRBV7-9 and TRBJ2-5 for the parts outside the CDR3, the full variable domain is DTGVSQNPRHKITKRGQNVTFRCDPISEHNRLYWYRQTLGQGPEFLTYFQNEAQLEKSRLLSDRFSAERPKGSFSTLEIQRTEQGDSAMYLCASSFDTFQETQYFGPGTRLLVL.